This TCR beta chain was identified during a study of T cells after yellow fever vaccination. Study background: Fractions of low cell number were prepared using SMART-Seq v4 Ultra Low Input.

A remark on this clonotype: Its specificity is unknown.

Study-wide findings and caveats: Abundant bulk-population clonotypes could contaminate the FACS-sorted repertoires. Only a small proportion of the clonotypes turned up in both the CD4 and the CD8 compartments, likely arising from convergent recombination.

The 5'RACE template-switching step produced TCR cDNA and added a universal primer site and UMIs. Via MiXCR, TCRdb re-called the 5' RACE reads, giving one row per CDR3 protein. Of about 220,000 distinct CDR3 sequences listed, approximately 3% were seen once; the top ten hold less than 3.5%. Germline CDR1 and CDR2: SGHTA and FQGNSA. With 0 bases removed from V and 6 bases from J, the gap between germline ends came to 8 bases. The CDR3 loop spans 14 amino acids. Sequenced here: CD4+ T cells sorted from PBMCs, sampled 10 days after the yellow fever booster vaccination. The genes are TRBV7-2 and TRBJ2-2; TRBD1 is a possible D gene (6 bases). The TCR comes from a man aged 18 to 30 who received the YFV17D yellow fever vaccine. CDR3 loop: CASSLAQGSGELFF. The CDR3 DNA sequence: TGTGCCAGCAGCTTAGCGCAGGGGTCCGGGGAGCTGTTTTTT.